This T cell receptor (beta chain) was sequenced during a study of tumor-infiltrating lymphocytes in glioblastoma multiforme. This clonotype was observed at least ten times. Multiple V-beta primers and a C-beta primer amplified TCRB from RNA. TCRdb passed the multiplex PCR reads through MiXCR, listing each CDR3 protein once. The table records approximately 20,000 distinct CDR3 sequences, 55% to 75% of them present only once. Germline CDR1 and CDR2: LGHNA and YNFKEQ. The V gene lost 1 base and the J gene lost 0 bases, with 10 bases spanning the gap. This CDR3 has 17 amino acids. This TCR came from a male donor with glioblastoma. The chain has TRBV4-2 and TRBJ2-6; possibly TRBD2 for D (6 bases). Sequenced: peripheral blood. The CDR3 region has the DNA TGTGCCAGCAGCCAAGTAGGAGGGATCTCTGGGGCCAACGTCCTGACTTTC. Translating it yields CASSQVGGISGANVLTF.